This passage covers 31 T cell receptor beta chains from one sample sequenced in a study of human T cells and chemical hapten exposure. Regarding time point: pre-sensitization, week 0. Treatment: therapeutic diphenylcyclopropenone sensitization with weekly scalp DPC. One entry per CDR3 protein, called by TCRdb with MiXCR from the RACE reads. The sample has about 40,000 distinct CDR3 sequences, about 10% seen once. This specimen was whole blood, taken in connection with sensitization to the hapten diphenylcyclopropenone (DPC). The receptors stem from a man under 40 with alopecia areata. Some clones in this sample may be carry-over from other donors' samples.

The chain has TRBV28 and TRBJ1-6; no reliable D call. V gave up 5 bases and J gave up 9 bases, with 11 bases separating them. CDR3 length equals 13 residues. Per germline, CDR1 MDHEN and CDR2 SYDVKM. The CDR3 DNA reads as TGTGCCAGCAGTCCGCACCATGTTTCACCCCTCCACTTT. As protein: CASSPHHVSPLHF.

The chain has TRBV12-3 or TRBV12-4 and TRBJ2-4; TRBD1 aligns across 7 bases. V lost 4 bases to trimming and J lost 4 bases; unmatched junction nucleotides: 4. The CDR3 sequence is 14 residues long. The CDR3 DNA sequence: TGTGCCAGCAGTTCGGGGACAGCTAAAAACATTCAGTACTTC. It translates to CASSSGTAKNIQYF.

The genes are TRBV20-1 and TRBJ1-1; 9 positions agree with TRBD1. The germline CDR1 and CDR2 sequences are DFQATT and SNEGSKA (reference sequence). The CDR3 sequence is 14 residues long. V was pared by 3 bases and J by 5 bases, with 7 bases of the junction left unmatched. The CDR3 protein is CSASQKTGGTEAFF. CDR3 in DNA: TGCAGTGCTAGTCAAAAGACAGGGGGGACTGAAGCTTTCTTT.

CDR3 region: CASSLAGPGTDTQYF. CDR3 bases: TGTGCCAGCAGCCTAGCGGGACCTGGCACAGATACGCAGTATTTT. The gene calls are TRBV28 and TRBJ2-3; 9 bases are shared with TRBD2. The ends lost 6 bases at V and 1 base at J; junction bases unmatched: 5. CDR3 length: 15 amino acids. The germline V gene has CDR1 MDHEN and CDR2 SYDVKM. The variable domain in full, completed from reference TRBV28 and TRBJ2-3, reads DVKVTQSSRYLVKRTGEKVFLECVQDMDHENMFWYRQDPGLGLRLIYFSYDVKMKEKGDIPEGYSVSREKKERFSLILESASTNQTSMYLCASSLAGPGTDTQYFGPGTRLTVL.

This clonotype showed up just a few times. The V gene is TRBV20-1, the J gene TRBJ2-3; 8 nucleotides match TRBD2. The CDR3 runs to 15 residues. The V segment lost 5 bases and the J segment 2 bases; nucleotides outside the gene matches: 9. The germline V gene has CDR1 DFQATT and CDR2 SNEGSKA (reference sequence). The DNA for the CDR3 is TGCAGTGCTGAACCGGGACTAGTATCCACAGATACGCAGTATTTT. It is translated as CSAEPGLVSTDTQYF.

The chain is built from TRBV4-3 and TRBJ1-6; no reliable D call. The CDR3 is 15 residues long. Germline V gene sequence: CDR1 LGHNA, CDR2 YSLEER. The V gene lost 0 bases and the J gene lost 5 bases, with 8 bases spanning the gap. In DNA form, the CDR3 reads TGCGCCAGCAGCCAAGAGCCGGGAAATAATTCACCCCTCCACTTT. Translated: CASSQEPGNNSPLHF.

The chain employs TRBV5-6 and TRBJ2-3; possibly TRBD1 or TRBD2 for D (5 bases each). V gave up 3 bases and J gave up 1 base, with 12 bases separating them. Per germline, CDR1 SGHDT and CDR2 YYEEEE. CDR3 length: 15 amino acids. As DNA, the CDR3 is TGTGCCAGCAGCTCGGGACGAGGAGGCACAGATACGCAGTATTTT. As protein: CASSSGRGGTDTQYF.

This clonotype has a count of ten or more. The chain joins TRBV6-6 to TRBJ1-5; 11 bases align to TRBD1. Germline V lookup: CDR1 MNHNY, CDR2 SVGAGI (reference sequence). The V segment lost 6 bases and the J segment 5 bases; nucleotides outside the gene matches: 6. The CDR3 is 15 amino acids. The CDR3, as DNA: TGTGCCAGCAGCCGGGACAGGGGGATGTATCAGCCCCAGCATTTT. The encoded protein is CASSRDRGMYQPQHF.

This clonotype turned up a few times. The chain recombines TRBV7-9 with TRBJ2-4; maybe TRBD2 (6 bases). The CDR3 runs to 16 residues. V dropped 2 bases and J dropped 3 bases, with 14 bases sitting between them. CDR1 and CDR2 (germline): SEHNR, FQNEAQ (reference sequence). This CDR3 reads CASSLRRLGGKNIQYF. The CDR3 coding sequence is TGTGCCAGCAGCTTAAGAAGGTTGGGAGGCAAAAACATTCAGTACTTC.

In this sample, this clonotype turned up many times. V and J are TRBV18 and TRBJ2-5; the D is unclear. Between the trimmed V and J ends, which lost 1 base and 1 base, there was a span of 1 base. Germline assignment: CDR1 KGHSH and CDR2 LQKENI. The CDR3 loop spans 12 amino acids. DNA for the CDR3: TGTGCCAGCTCACCACGCCAAGAGACCCAGTACTTC. This gives the protein CASSPRQETQYF.

This clonotype is labeled medium-sized. V is TRBV4-1 and J is TRBJ1-6; the D is unclear. The CDR3 loop spans 15 amino acids. Germline lookup yields CDR1 MGHRA and CDR2 YSYEKL. V was trimmed by 0 bases and J by 7 bases, leaving 10 bases between them. Here the CDR3 DNA reads TGCGCCAGCAGCCAAGAACGGATGCCGAATTCACCCCTCCACTTT. The encoded protein is CASSQERMPNSPLHF.

This clonotype was detected only a few times. This chain connects TRBV9 to TRBJ2-1; D may be TRBD2 (5 bases). The V gene lost 4 bases and the J gene lost 7 bases, with 18 bases spanning the gap. CDR1 is SGDLS, CDR2 YYNGEE, per germline. The CDR3 is made up of 15 amino acids. For the CDR3, the DNA is TGTGCCAGCAGCCCCCTAATGGAGGTCCATAATGAGCAGTTCTTC. It translates to CASSPLMEVHNEQFF. Together with reference TRBV9 and TRBJ2-1, the CDR3 gives the full variable domain: DSGVTQTPKHLITATGQRVTLRCSPRSGDLSVYWYQQSLDQGLQFLIQYYNGEERAKGNILERFSAQQFPDLHSELNLSSLELGDSALYFCASSPLMEVHNEQFFGPGTRLTVL.

The gene calls are TRBV10-3 and TRBJ2-7; D not certain. CDR1 is ENHRY and CDR2 is SYGVKD in the germline V gene. Trimming removed 10 bases from V and 2 bases from J, with 9 bases in between. The CDR3 is 11 residues long. Here the CDR3 reads CATASAYEQYV. The CDR3 region has the DNA TGTGCCACAGCAAGCGCCTACGAGCAGTACGTC.

The rearrangement links TRBV4-1 to TRBJ2-1; 9 bases fit TRBD2. The CDR3 sequence is 17 residues long. V dropped 0 bases and J dropped 8; count of bases not matched to a gene: 11. Germline V lookup: CDR1 MGHRA, CDR2 YSYEKL. The CDR3 loop is CASSQDTPAGGRYEQFF. DNA of the CDR3: TGCGCCAGCAGCCAAGATACTCCAGCGGGGGGTAGGTATGAGCAGTTCTTC.

The chain links TRBV29-1 to TRBJ2-5; 10 nucleotides align to TRBD2. Trimming removed 4 bases from V and 4 bases from J; junction bases left unmatched: 6. The CDR3 totals 14 residues. Germline V gene sequence: CDR1 SQVTM, CDR2 ANQGSEA. In DNA form, the CDR3 reads TGCAGCGTTGTGCCTAGCGGGAGCTTAGAGACCCAGTACTTC. Protein product: CSVVPSGSLETQYF.

This clonotype was detected many times. CDR3 region: CASSEAANYGYTF. In DNA form, the CDR3 reads TGCGCCAGCAGTGAGGCAGCGAACTATGGCTACACCTTC. The rearrangement joins TRBV10-2 to TRBJ1-2; D uncertain. Germline CDR1 and CDR2: WSHSY and SAAADI. The V and J ends lost 2 bases and 2 bases respectively, with 6 bases between them. The CDR3 sequence is 13 residues long.

In this sample, this clonotype turned up a few times. The chain has TRBV5-6 and TRBJ2-7; tentative D call: TRBD1 (6 bases). The length of the CDR3 is 16 residues. Looked up from germline, CDR1 is SGHDT and CDR2 is YYEEEE. V gave up 0 bases and J gave up 2 bases, with 15 bases separating them. CDR3 nucleotide sequence: TGTGCCAGCAGCTTGGCTGGCACAGGGCGAACCTACGAGCAGTACGTC. Encoded protein: CASSLAGTGRTYEQYV.

This clonotype was recorded many times. The rearrangement uses TRBV5-8 and TRBJ2-7; D gene uncertain. Germline V gene sequence: CDR1 SGHTS, CDR2 YDEGEE. The CDR3 loop spans 14 amino acids. Trimming took 4 bases from V and 6 from J, leaving 17 bases between them. The CDR3 spells CASSPRWLGGEQYF. CDR3 sequence (DNA): TGTGCCAGCAGCCCGCGGTGGTTGGGTGGCGAGCAGTACTTC.

The CDR3 region has the DNA TGCAGTGCTACGACGGCTTTTCCCTATAATTCACCCCTCCACTTT. It codes for CSATTAFPYNSPLHF. The rearrangement links TRBV20-1 to TRBJ1-6; D not resolved. CDR1 is DFQATT and CDR2 is SNEGSKA in the germline V gene (reference sequence). This CDR3 has 15 amino acids. Trimming cost V 4 bases and J 2 bases, with 12 bases left between them.

The sample holds a few counts of this clonotype. Here the CDR3 DNA reads TGTGCCAGCTCACCGGACAGATTACCCCCCCACAATGAGCAGTTCTTC. Its protein product is CASSPDRLPPHNEQFF. The chain has TRBV18 and TRBJ2-1; D is possibly TRBD1 (6 bases). V was clipped by 3 bases and J by 5 bases, with 17 bases between them. This CDR3 has 16 amino acids. Per the germline V gene, CDR1 is KGHSH and CDR2 is LQKENI.

This clonotype has ten or more counts. The chain recombines TRBV2 with TRBJ2-7; D is uncertain. The length of the CDR3 is 13 residues. V shed 4 bases and J shed 7 bases, with 14 bases lying between them. Germline CDR1 is SNHLY and CDR2 is FYNNEI. CDR3 nucleotide sequence: TGTGCCAGCAGTGCTCGGATAAGCGAGGAGCAGTACGTC. This sequence encodes CASSARISEEQYV.

In this sample, this clonotype turned up many times. The chain employs TRBV15 and TRBJ2-1; D remains ambiguous. This CDR3 spans 15 amino acids. V shed 0 bases and J shed 12 bases, with 18 bases lying between them. Per the germline V gene, CDR1 is LNHNV and CDR2 is YYDKDF (reference sequence). The CDR3, as DNA: TGTGCCACCAGCAGAGATTCTAGTAGGGTACTTGGGCAGTTCTTC. It encodes CATSRDSSRVLGQFF.

This chain uses TRBV11-2 with TRBJ2-3, with D unclear. CDR3 length: 14 residues. The V and J ends lost 1 base and 3 bases respectively, with 8 bases between them. The germline V gene has CDR1 SGHAT and CDR2 FQNNGV. The CDR3 DNA follows: TGTGCCAGCAGCTTAGTGGAGCATACAGATACGCAGTATTTT. Translated: CASSLVEHTDTQYF.

CDR3 DNA: TGTGCCAGCAGTTTTCCGGGGGTTGAGACCCAGTACTTC. It specifies CASSFPGVETQYF. This chain links TRBV28 with TRBJ2-5; perhaps TRBD2 as D (6 bases). V lost 3 bases and J 5 bases, leaving 10 bases between the germline ends. The CDR3 loop spans 13 amino acids. Germline values: CDR1 MDHEN, CDR2 SYDVKM. The whole variable domain, filled in from reference TRBV28 and TRBJ2-5, reads DVKVTQSSRYLVKRTGEKVFLECVQDMDHENMFWYRQDPGLGLRLIYFSYDVKMKEKGDIPEGYSVSREKKERFSLILESASTNQTSMYLCASSFPGVETQYFGPGTRLLVL.

The J gene is TRBJ1-2, the V gene TRBV19, with 9 bases aligning to TRBD1. CDR1 is LNHDA, CDR2 SQIVND, per germline (reference sequence). Trimming removed 6 bases from V and 3 bases from J; junction bases left unmatched: 5. The CDR3 extends over 14 amino acids. The CDR3 nucleotides are TGTGCCAGTAGCCTGGGACAGGGAGACTATGGCTACACCTTC. Protein sequence: CASSLGQGDYGYTF.

This clonotype was counted ten times or more. The rearrangement uses TRBV18 and TRBJ2-2; the D is unclear. Trimming stripped 3 bases from V and 1 base from J, with 6 bases between. Germline V gene sequence: CDR1 KGHSH, CDR2 LQKENI. CDR3 length equals 14 residues. The CDR3 spells CASSPLQNTGELFF. The CDR3 coding sequence is TGTGCCAGCTCACCTTTACAGAACACCGGGGAGCTGTTTTTT.

This clonotype was detected only a few times. The J gene is TRBJ2-3, the V gene TRBV27; 8 bases are shared with TRBD1. The CDR3 length is 14 residues. Germline V gene sequence: CDR1 MNHEY, CDR2 SMNVEV (reference sequence). V lost 5 bases to trimming and J lost 6 bases; unmatched junction nucleotides: 7. This chain's CDR3 is CASSPTDREDTQYF. The CDR3 DNA follows: TGTGCCAGCAGTCCGACGGACAGGGAGGATACGCAGTATTTT.

A single count supports this clonotype. V is TRBV11-1 and J is TRBJ2-1; D might be TRBD1 or TRBD2, each matching 5 bases. In germline, CDR1 is SGHAT, CDR2 FQDESV (reference sequence). V dropped 1 base and J dropped 8 bases, with 12 bases sitting between them. The length of the CDR3 is 14 residues. For the CDR3, the DNA is TGTGCCAGCAGCTTAGGACAGAGAGGGGATGAGCAGTTCTTC. It is translated as CASSLGQRGDEQFF.

This clonotype was counted many times. The chain employs TRBV18 and TRBJ1-3, with D unclear. The CDR3 has 19 residues. The V gene lost 7 bases and the J gene lost 3 bases, with 28 bases spanning the gap. Germline CDR1 KGHSH, CDR2 LQKENI. The CDR3 protein is CASFLPTETGLFLGNTIYF. The DNA for the CDR3 is TGTGCCAGCTTCCTCCCAACGGAAACCGGATTATTCCTTGGAAACACCATATATTTT.

This clonotype was counted ten times or more. The chain uses TRBV11-2 and TRBJ2-3, with 8 bases matching TRBD2. Germline loops: CDR1 SGHAT, CDR2 FQNNGV. The CDR3 sequence is 14 residues long. The trim removed 3 bases at V and 3 bases at J, leaving 2 bases unmatched. The CDR3 DNA reads TGTGCCAGCAGCTTTTTAGCGGGGACAGATACGCAGTATTTT. Its translation is CASSFLAGTDTQYF.

The rearrangement uses TRBV7-8 and TRBJ1-6; D gene ambiguous. Deletions cut 4 bases from V and 7 bases from J, with 5 bases between. Germline V gene data show CDR1 as SGHVS and CDR2 as FQNEAQ. CDR3 length: 12 residues. The CDR3 here is CASSSVNSPLHF. The CDR3 DNA sequence: TGTGCCAGCAGCTCCGTAAATTCACCCCTCCACTTT.